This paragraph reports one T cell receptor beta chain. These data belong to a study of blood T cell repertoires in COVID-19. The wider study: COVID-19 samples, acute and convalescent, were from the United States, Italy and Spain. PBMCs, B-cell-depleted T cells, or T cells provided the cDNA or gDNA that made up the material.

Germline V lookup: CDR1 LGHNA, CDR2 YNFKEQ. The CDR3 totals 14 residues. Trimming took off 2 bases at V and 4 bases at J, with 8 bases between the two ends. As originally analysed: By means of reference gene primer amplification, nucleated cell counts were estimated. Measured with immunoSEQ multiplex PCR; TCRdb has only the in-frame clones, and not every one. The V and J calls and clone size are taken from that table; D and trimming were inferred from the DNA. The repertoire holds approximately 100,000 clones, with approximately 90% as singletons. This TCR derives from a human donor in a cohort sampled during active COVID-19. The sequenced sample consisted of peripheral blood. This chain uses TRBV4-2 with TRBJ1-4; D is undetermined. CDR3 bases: TGTGCCAGCAGCCAATTCAACGGTAATGAAAAACTGTTTTTT. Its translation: CASSQFNGNEKLFF.